These 25 T cell receptor beta chains were sequenced from one sample in a study of blood T cells in healthy people across ages. Together with a sample-barcoded 5' primer, a J-beta primer mix was included in a second PCR lasting 7 to 11 cycles. TCRdb re-derived calls from the 5' RACE reads in MiXCR, one entry per CDR3 protein. The table has some 1.5 million distinct CDR3 sequences, approximately 30% seen once; the top ten hold over 7%. The sequenced sample was blood. These receptors all come from a woman aged 25 to 39 in good health.

J is TRBJ2-5 and V is TRBV14; D is unresolved. Between the trimmed V and J ends, which lost 3 bases and 4 bases, there was a span of 9 bases. The length of the CDR3 is 13 residues. Germline V lookup: CDR1 SGHDN, CDR2 FVKESK. The CDR3: CASSHHLSETQYF. The CDR3, as DNA: TGTGCCAGCAGCCACCATCTTTCAGAGACCCAGTACTTC.

V gene TRBV20-1 combines with J gene TRBJ2-7; possible D gene TRBD2, 6 bases. Trimming stripped 6 bases from V and 6 bases from J, with 21 bases between. The CDR3 covers 14 residues. Germline V lookup: CDR1 DFQATT, CDR2 SNEGSKA (reference sequence). The CDR3 bases are TGCAGTGCCCAGGGACGGGGGAGATTGATCGAGCAGTACTTC. This sequence encodes CSAQGRGRLIEQYF.

The chain is built from TRBV20-1 and TRBJ2-5; D possibly corresponds to TRBD2 (5 bases). V lost 1 base and J 1 base, leaving 10 bases between the germline ends. The CDR3 loop spans 14 amino acids. Germline assignment: CDR1 DFQATT and CDR2 SNEGSKA (reference sequence). CDR3 in DNA: TGCAGTGCTAGAGCGGGATCAGCCCAAGAGACCCAGTACTTC. Translating gives CSARAGSAQETQYF.

Notes on this clonotype: This sequence may be a read error, since a much larger clone differs from it by one base. The chain carries TRBV5-1 and TRBJ2-1, with D maybe TRBD2 (5 bases). This CDR3 region has 16 residues. Looked up from germline, CDR1 is SGHRS and CDR2 is YFSETQ. This CDR3 reads CASSLAGISSYNKQFF. The CDR3 nucleotides are TGCGCCAGCAGCTTGGCCGGGATAAGCTCCTACAATAAGCAGTTCTTC.

The genes are TRBV20-1 and TRBJ2-5; 10 nucleotides align to TRBD2. Germline CDR1 is DFQATT and CDR2 is SNEGSKA (reference sequence). The V segment lost 8 bases and the J segment 5 bases; nucleotides outside the gene matches: 14. CDR3 length: 15 residues. The CDR3 sequence: CSLGRSSGGAETQYF. The DNA for the CDR3 is TGCAGTTTAGGACGCAGCAGCGGGGGGGCCGAGACCCAGTACTTC.

In its sample, this clonotype was seen a few times. The V gene is TRBV20-1, the J gene TRBJ2-3; 7 positions match TRBD2. Germline trimming cut 3 bases from V and 2 bases from J; bases unmatched to any gene: 2. This CDR3 has 13 amino acids. From germline, CDR1 is DFQATT and CDR2 SNEGSKA (reference sequence). The CDR3 reads CSASSGATDTQYF. The CDR3 DNA is TGCAGTGCTAGCAGCGGGGCCACAGATACGCAGTATTTT.

Many counts were recorded for this clonotype. The rearrangement uses TRBV24-1 and TRBJ2-6; maybe TRBD1 (6 bases). Trimming took 12 bases from V and 2 from J, leaving 10 bases between them. The germline V gene has CDR1 KGHDR and CDR2 SFDVKD. The CDR3 covers 13 residues. CDR3 loop: CAAQGTGANVLTF. CDR3 nucleotide sequence: TGTGCCGCACAGGGAACTGGGGCCAACGTCCTGACTTTC.

This clonotype has more than one count but fewer than ten. CDR3 loop: CASSPLRQGSYNEQFF. CDR3 DNA: TGCGCCAGCAGCCCGTTGAGGCAGGGCTCCTACAATGAGCAGTTCTTC. The chain is built from TRBV5-1 and TRBJ2-1; TRBD1 might be the D (5 bases). The CDR3 runs 16 residues. The germline CDR1 and CDR2 sequences are SGHRS and YFSETQ. V lost 4 bases and J lost 0, with 14 bases in between.

This clonotype has only a few counts. The chain couples TRBV24-1 to TRBJ2-2; D is unresolved. From germline, CDR1 is KGHDR and CDR2 SFDVKD. This CDR3 has 13 residues. Trimming took 2 bases from V and 8 from J, leaving 8 bases between them. CDR3 nucleotide sequence: TGTGCCACCAGTGATTCGTCCACGGGGGAGCTGTTTTTT. It codes for CATSDSSTGELFF.

Many counts were recorded for this clonotype. CDR3 residues: CATSRANMGSQETQYF. The CDR3, as DNA: TGTGCCACCAGCAGAGCTAATATGGGCAGCCAAGAGACCCAGTACTTC. The rearrangement uses TRBV15 and TRBJ2-5, with no clear D. Deletions cut 1 base from V and 1 base from J, with 13 bases between. Germline-derived CDR1 and CDR2 are LNHNV and YYDKDF (reference sequence). CDR3 length: 16 residues.

This clonotype has more than one count but fewer than ten. The chain combines TRBV4-2 with TRBJ2-4, with D hard to call. The CDR3 is 11 amino acids. Trimming shortened V by 0 bases and J by 13 bases, and 7 bases separated the two germline ends. The germline V gene has CDR1 LGHNA and CDR2 YNFKEQ. This chain's CDR3 is CASSQDVEQYF. As DNA, the CDR3 is TGTGCCAGCAGCCAAGACGTGGAGCAGTACTTC.

The table lists this clonotype with a count of one. The CDR3 protein is CASSPWSGELYNEQYF. Here the CDR3 DNA reads TGTGCCAGCAGTCCGTGGTCTGGCGAGCTGTACAATGAGCAGTACTTC. The V gene is TRBV7-9, the J gene TRBJ2-5; D is unresolved. Trimming shortened V by 6 bases and J by 11 bases, and 28 bases separated the two germline ends. This CDR3 has 16 residues. In germline, CDR1 is SEHNR, CDR2 FQNEAQ (reference sequence).

The V call is TRBV7-2, the J call TRBJ2-4; a possible D gene is TRBD2 (6 bases). V was shortened by 0 bases and J by 0 bases, with 18 bases between the two germline ends. The CDR3 runs to 19 residues. Germline V gives CDR1 SGHTA, CDR2 FQGNSA. This chain's CDR3 is CASSLASAGWTLAKNIQYF. As DNA, the CDR3 is TGTGCCAGCAGCTTAGCATCAGCGGGCTGGACCCTAGCCAAAAACATTCAGTACTTC. The variable domain in full, completed from reference TRBV7-2 and TRBJ2-4, reads GAGVSQSPSNKVTEKGKDVELRCDPISGHTALYWYRQSLGQGLEFLIYFQGNSAPDKSGLPSDRFSAERTGGSVSTLTIQRTQQEDSAVYLCASSLASAGWTLAKNIQYFGAGTRLSVL.

This chain links TRBV7-2 with TRBJ2-5; tentatively, D is TRBD1 (7 bases). This CDR3 contains 15 residues. V was cut by 3 bases and J by 7 bases, with 18 bases left in between. Germline V CDR1 and CDR2: SGHTA, FQGNSA. CDR3 DNA sequence: TGTGCCAGCAGCTTGGAGGGACAGACTTACGCGACCCAGTACTTC. Amino acids: CASSLEGQTYATQYF.

This clonotype was counted between two and nine times. The CDR3 DNA reads TGCAGTGCTTCACAAACCGGACTAGGCCCCTACAATGAGCAGTACTTC. Translated: CSASQTGLGPYNEQYF. The V gene is TRBV20-1, the J gene TRBJ2-1; 7 bases are shared with TRBD2. The J call may be in error: the DNA end matches TRBJ2-7 better. From germline, CDR1 is DFQATT and CDR2 SNEGSKA (reference sequence). CDR3 size: 16 residues.

On this clonotype itself: The junction shows a germline mismatch at one end, possibly a read error. The chain is built from TRBV11-2 and TRBJ2-1, with D possibly matching TRBD2 (7 bases). The CDR3 totals 16 residues. Germline assignment: CDR1 SGHAT and CDR2 FQNNGV. CDR3 loop: CAGSQQPRGAGNEQFF. The CDR3 region has the DNA TGTGCCGGCAGCCAGCAGCCCCGGGGGGCCGGAAATGAGCAGTTCTTC.

This clonotype was seen only a few times. The chain has TRBV3-1 and TRBJ2-1; no reliable D call. V was pared by 0 bases and J by 4 bases, with 7 bases between. Germline CDR1 reads LGHDT; CDR2 reads YNNKEL (reference sequence). This CDR3 spans 14 amino acids. CDR3 region: CASSQDRMYNEQFF. CDR3 DNA: TGTGCCAGCAGCCAAGATCGGATGTACAATGAGCAGTTCTTC.

There are a few counts of this clonotype. J is TRBJ2-1 and V is TRBV12-3 or TRBV12-4; D is perhaps TRBD1 (6 bases). This CDR3 is 15 amino acids long. Trimming cost V 6 bases and J 15 bases, with 27 bases left between them. Written as DNA, the CDR3 is TGTGCCAGCAGAATACGCAGGGGACCCGCGGCAGATTGGTTCTTC. The encoded protein is CASRIRRGPAADWFF.

The chain carries TRBV5-1 and TRBJ1-2; D possibly corresponds to TRBD1 (6 bases). The CDR3 extends over 15 amino acids. In germline, CDR1 is SGHRS, CDR2 YFSETQ. V was pared by 0 bases and J by 1 base, with 10 bases between. CDR3 in DNA: TGCGCCAGCAGCTTGGGGCACAGGGATAACTATGGCTACACCTTC. Encoded protein: CASSLGHRDNYGYTF.

As to this clonotype: A much larger clone differs from this one at a single base, so this may be a read error. This chain connects TRBV15 to TRBJ2-7; D is unresolved. The CDR3 spans 14 residues. The V and J ends lost 0 bases and 7 bases respectively, with 13 bases between them. Germline V lookup: CDR1 LNHNV, CDR2 YYDKDF (reference sequence). CDR3 sequence: CATSRDPGGGEQYF. The CDR3 region has the DNA TGTGCCACCAGCAGAGATCCCGGCGGCGGAGAGCAGTACTTC. Based on the CDR3 plus reference TRBV15 and TRBJ2-7, the full variable domain is DAMVIQNPRYQVTQFGKPVTLSCSQTLNHNVMYWYQQKSSQAPKLLFHYYDKDFNNEADTPDNFQSRRPNTSFCFLDIRSPGLGDTAMYLCATSRDPGGGEQYFGPGTRLTVT.

The chain is built from TRBV27 and TRBJ2-5; 8 bases match TRBD2. Germline loops: CDR1 MNHEY, CDR2 SMNVEV (reference sequence). V lost 11 bases, J lost 11 bases, and 13 bases stayed unmatched. The CDR3 runs to 12 residues. The CDR3 here is CASGSGDNEQYF. The CDR3 DNA reads TGTGCCTCGGGTAGCGGGGATAATGAGCAGTACTTC.

Details on this clonotype: A read error is likely, as this CDR3 ends without the conserved phenylalanine or tryptophan. The chain combines TRBV15 with TRBJ2-1; TRBD2 aligns across 12 bases. CDR1 LNHNV and CDR2 YYDKDF come from the germline V gene (reference sequence). V was clipped by 3 bases and J by 7 bases; unmatched bases: 1. This CDR3 spans 14 amino acids. The CDR3 sequence is CATSRTSGRNEQFV. The CDR3 DNA is TGTGCCACCAGCAGGACTAGCGGGAGAAATGAGCAGTTCGTC.

The chain combines TRBV20-1 with TRBJ1-1; weak D call: TRBD1 (6 bases). CDR3 length equals 14 residues. Trimming shortened V by 8 bases and J by 1 base, and 17 bases separated the two germline ends. CDR1 and CDR2 from the germline V gene are DFQATT and SNEGSKA (reference sequence). CDR3 DNA sequence: TGCAGTCCTCTCGAATCGGACAGGAACACTGAAGCTTTCTTT. Amino acids: CSPLESDRNTEAFF.

With regard to this clonotype: A much larger clone lies one base from this, so it may be a read error. The CDR3 region has the DNA TGCAGCGCCGCCCGACAGGCAAACTATGACTACACCTTC. Translating it yields CSAARQANYDYTF. This rearrangement joins TRBV29-1 to TRBJ1-2, with D tentatively TRBD1 (6 bases). Looked up from germline, CDR1 is SQVTM and CDR2 is ANQGSEA. The CDR3 sequence is 13 residues long.

J is TRBJ2-1 and V is TRBV6-6; no definite D call. CDR1 is MNHNY, CDR2 SVGAGI, per germline (reference sequence). V was clipped by 2 bases and J by 8 bases, with 4 bases between them. The CDR3 runs to 11 residues. Written as DNA, the CDR3 is TGTGCCAGCAGTTACCGCTATGAGCAGTTCTTC. It specifies CASSYRYEQFF.